This paragraph covers one TCR beta chain sequence. Its specificity is unknown. The data are from a study of cytomegalovirus exposure and HLA in healthy donors. General study findings and limits: CMV antigen specificity of three CMV-associated chains was confirmed in vitro.

The CDR3 totals 14 residues. CDR1 is MRHNA and CDR2 is SNTAGT in the germline V gene. Losses at the gene ends were 4 bases for V and 5 bases for J; bases not matched to a gene: 5. This PCR relied on a set of 60 Vbeta primers and 13 Jbeta primers. Libraries were prepared by immunoSEQ multiplex PCR; TCRdb keeps only in-frame clonotypes and omits some of them. The data show about 160,000 clones, with roughly four fifths seen just once and around 4% held by the top ten. This sequence joins TRBV6-4 and TRBJ1-2; 9 nucleotides align to TRBD1. This clonotype was obtained from a middle-aged man in good health and CMV-seronegative. Specimen: PBMCs. CDR3 sequence reads: CASSAEDRGYGYTF. CDR3 in DNA: TGTGCCAGCAGTGCTGAGGACAGGGGTTATGGCTACACCTTC.